The 7 T cell receptor beta chains listed next were all sequenced from one sample in a study of brain T cells in children with intractable seizures. TCRdb keeps only in-frame clones here, not all; method: immunoSEQ multiplex PCR. Of around 340,000 clones in the sample, 85% to 95% are singletons; the top ten hold 5% to 7%. Time point meaning: blood from clinic visit 5 months post-surgery; TSC patient then seizure free. The sequencing here drew on peripheral blood, taken more than 4 months after surgery. Receptors were obtained from a boy in the first two years of life with tuberous sclerosis and intractable seizures.

The V and J genes are TRBV6-5 and TRBJ2-5, with D hard to call. This CDR3 spans 13 amino acids. V lost 6 bases, J lost 4 bases, and 12 bases lay in between. CDR1 and CDR2 (germline): MNHEY, SVGAGI. The DNA of the CDR3 is TGTGCCAGCAGAGAGATAGGTCGAGAGACCCAGTACTTC. As protein: CASREIGRETQYF.

The chain joins TRBV4-1 to TRBJ2-7; 8 bases match TRBD2. The CDR3 spans 16 residues. The ends lost 3 bases at V and 6 bases at J; junction bases unmatched: 13. Looked up from germline, CDR1 is MGHRA and CDR2 is YSYEKL. The CDR3 is CASSQLIGAGGCEQYF. CDR3 nucleotides: TGCGCCAGCAGCCAGCTCATCGGCGCGGGGGGCTGCGAGCAGTACTTC.

The J gene is TRBJ1-4, the V gene TRBV19; D remains ambiguous. Trimming left V 8 bases short and J 1 base short, with 20 bases between. This CDR3 contains 17 residues. Looked up from germline, CDR1 is LNHDA and CDR2 is SQIVND (reference sequence). The CDR3 loop is CASGGTVKTRTNEKLFF. DNA for the CDR3: TGTGCCAGTGGAGGAACAGTTAAGACTCGAACTAATGAAAAACTGTTTTTT.

This rearrangement joins TRBV19 to TRBJ2-7; D possibly corresponds to TRBD2 (7 bases). Germline CDR1 is LNHDA and CDR2 is SQIVND (reference sequence). Trimming took off 6 bases at V and 2 bases at J, with 20 bases between the two ends. CDR3 length: 16 amino acids. The CDR3 DNA follows: TGTGCCAGTAGCATTCAGCTCGGAGGGGGGGCCTACGAGCAGTACTTC. Translation: CASSIQLGGGAYEQYF.

The chain combines TRBV30 with TRBJ1-3; D not resolved. The V gene lost 4 bases and the J gene lost 0 bases, with 7 bases spanning the gap. The CDR3 covers 13 residues. CDR1 and CDR2 from the germline V gene are GTSNPN and SVGIG (reference sequence). The DNA for the CDR3 is TGTGCCTGGACTTTAGCCTCTGGAAACACCATATATTTT. Its translation: CAWTLASGNTIYF.

V gene TRBV19 combines with J gene TRBJ2-1; the match to TRBD2 covers 14 bases. Germline CDR1 and CDR2: LNHDA and SQIVND (reference sequence). CDR3 length: 14 residues. Unmatched junction bases numbered 2, after V lost 8 bases and J lost 5 bases. CDR3 protein: CASGLAGGDNEQFF. The CDR3, as DNA: TGTGCCAGTGGACTAGCGGGAGGTGACAATGAGCAGTTCTTC. The full variable domain, in which reference TRBV19 and TRBJ2-1 provide the parts outside the CDR3, is DGGITQSPKYLFRKEGQNVTLSCEQNLNHDAMYWYRQDPGQGLRLIYYSQIVNDFQKGDIAEGYSVSREKKESFPLTVTSAQKNPTAFYLCASGLAGGDNEQFFGPGTRLTVL.

The J gene is TRBJ2-7, the V gene TRBV2; maybe TRBD1 (5 bases). The CDR3 length is 12 residues. CDR1 and CDR2 from the germline V gene are SNHLY and FYNNEI. The ends were cut back, 2 bases at V and 6 bases at J, with 8 bases in the middle. The CDR3 DNA reads as TGTGCCAGCAGTGAACCAGGGTCCGAGCAGTACTTC. This sequence encodes CASSEPGSEQYF. The variable domain in full, with the rest retrieved from reference TRBV2 and TRBJ2-7, is EPEVTQTPSHQVTQMGQEVILRCVPISNHLYFYWYRQILGQKVEFLVSFYNNEISEKSEIFDDQFSVERPDGSNFTLKIRSTKLEDSAMYFCASSEPGSEQYFGPGTRLTVT.